A selection of T cell receptor beta chains follows, all from one sample in a study of shared clonotypes between healthy human individuals. Assay: immunoSEQ multiplex PCR; the TCRdb copy retains only in-frame clones and omits some. The sample has about 490,000 clones; around 80% are singletons. The sequenced sample was PBMCs. Receptors were obtained from a woman aged 40 to 49 in good health. Some clones in this sample may be carry-over from other donors' samples. Both conserved end residues are part of each CDR3. D genes are given only for firm matches. Some rows mark clone size as missing; the rest say once, few, many or name a class of expanded clone.

TRBJ1-4,.,TRBV28,.,CASTRGGAPTNEKLFF,TGTGCCAGCACCCGAGGGGGGGCGCCAACTAATGAAAAACTGTTTTTT
TRBJ2-3,.,TRBV29-1,.,CSVRLPSTDTQYF,TGCAGCGTCCGACTACCTAGCACAGATACGCAGTATTTT
TRBJ2-1,TRBD1,TRBV4-1,.,CASSPGQGLVDEQFF,TGCGCCAGCAGCCCGGGACAGGGCTTAGTCGATGAGCAGTTCTTC
TRBJ1-5,.,TRBV7-2,few,CASSVSGNQPQHF,TGTGCCAGCAGCGTTAGTGGCAATCAGCCCCAGCATTTT
TRBJ1-3,TRBD1,TRBV27,.,CASSWGTGHLGNTIYF,TGTGCCAGCAGTTGGGGGACAGGCCACCTGGGAAACACCATATATTTT
TRBJ1-3,.,TRBV10-3,.,CAISERGQGYSGNTIYF,TGTGCCATCAGTGAGCGGGGTCAGGGTTACTCTGGAAACACCATATATTTT
TRBJ2-3,.,TRBV6-6,.,CASRGKRDTTDTQYF,TGTGCCAGCAGAGGGAAGAGGGACACCACAGATACGCAGTATTTT
TRBJ2-2,.,TRBV19,few,CASSTWNGELFF,TGTGCCAGTAGTACCTGGAACGGGGAGCTGTTTTTT
TRBJ1-3,.,TRBV29-1,.,CSVGIWSPGRKGNTIYF,TGCAGCGTTGGGATTTGGAGTCCAGGGCGTAAAGGAAACACCATATATTTT
TRBJ1-2,.,TRBV14,.,CASSLLGRDYGYTF,TGTGCCAGCAGCCTACTTGGGCGAGACTATGGCTACACCTTC
TRBJ1-4,.,TRBV18,.,CASSPPRPSNEKLFF,TGTGCCAGCTCTCCCCCCCGACCGAGTAATGAAAAACTGTTTTTT
TRBJ1-1,.,TRBV28,.,CASIGPRTNTEAFF,TGTGCCAGCATAGGACCGAGAACTAACACTGAAGCTTTCTTT
TRBJ2-3,TRBD1,TRBV4-1,.,CASSQVNRGRDTQYF,TGCGCCAGCAGCCAAGTAAACAGGGGCAGGGATACGCAGTATTTT
TRBJ2-1,TRBD2,TRBV18,few,CASSRNSGSSNEQFF,TGTGCCAGCTCACGAAATAGCGGGAGTAGCAATGAGCAGTTCTTC
TRBJ2-2,.,TRBV4-1,.,CASSQLSGANTGELFF,TGCGCCAGCAGCCAACTTTCTGGCGCGAACACCGGGGAGCTGTTTTTT
TRBJ2-5,.,TRBV9,.,CASSVAPQGETQYF,TGTGCCAGCAGCGTCGCTCCGCAGGGGGAGACCCAGTACTTC
TRBJ2-5,.,TRBV18,few,CASSPGVQETQYF,TGTGCCAGCTCACCAGGGGTCCAAGAGACCCAGTACTTC
TRBJ1-5,.,TRBV7-3,.,CASSLVLGGNNQPQHF,TGTGCCAGCAGCTTAGTCTTGGGGGGGAATAACCAGCCCCAGCATTTT
TRBJ2-7,.,TRBV5-1,.,CASSLDRANYEQYF,TGCGCCAGCAGCTTGGACAGAGCAAACTACGAGCAGTACTTC